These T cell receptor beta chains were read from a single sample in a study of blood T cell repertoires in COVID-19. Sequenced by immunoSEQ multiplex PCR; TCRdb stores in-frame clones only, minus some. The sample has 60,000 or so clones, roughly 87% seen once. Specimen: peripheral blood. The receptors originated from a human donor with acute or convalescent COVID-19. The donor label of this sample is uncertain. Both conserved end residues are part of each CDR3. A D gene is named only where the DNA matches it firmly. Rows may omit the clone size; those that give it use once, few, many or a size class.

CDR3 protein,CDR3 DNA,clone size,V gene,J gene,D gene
CASTTSIGAVSEQFF,TGCGCCAGCACCACGTCTATTGGGGCAGTAAGTGAGCAGTTCTTC,-,TRBV5-1,TRBJ2-1,-
CASSLSGQGYGYTF,TGTGCCAGCAGTTTATCGGGCCAGGGCTATGGCTACACCTTC,-,TRBV27,TRBJ1-2,-
CAIRAGNTNQPQHF,TGTGCCATCAGGGCGGGAAATACCAATCAGCCCCAGCATTTT,-,TRBV10-3,TRBJ1-5,-
CASSITDVGGSNQPQHF,TGTGCCAGTAGTATAACTGATGTGGGGGGGAGCAATCAGCCCCAGCATTTT,-,TRBV19,TRBJ1-5,-
CSVENRVRGNDEQYF,TGCAGCGTTGAAAACAGGGTAAGGGGAAACGACGAGCAGTACTTC,-,TRBV29-1,TRBJ2-7,-
CASSQDLMGQGTSYGYTF,TGTGCCAGCAGCCAAGATCTTATGGGACAGGGGACTTCCTATGGCTACACCTTC,few,TRBV14,TRBJ1-2,TRBD1
CAIQGGRNRNEQFF,TGTGCCATCCAGGGGGGAAGAAATCGGAATGAGCAGTTCTTC,-,TRBV28,TRBJ2-1,-
CASRASGTGGDQPQHF,TGTGCCAGCAGGGCAAGCGGGACAGGCGGGGATCAGCCCCAGCATTTT,-,TRBV28,TRBJ1-5,TRBD1
CASSPVIYQPQHF,TGTGCCAGCAGCCCCGTAATCTATCAGCCCCAGCATTTT,once,TRBV7-2,TRBJ1-5,-
CARGTQSHTDTQYF,TGTGCCAGGGGGACTCAATCTCACACAGATACGCAGTATTTT,-,TRBV2,TRBJ2-3,-
CASSKDRGRGYGYTF,TGTGCCAGCAGTAAAGATAGGGGGCGCGGCTATGGCTACACCTTC,-,TRBV27,TRBJ1-2,TRBD1
CSAVEVTEAFF,TGCAGTGCCGTAGAGGTCACTGAAGCTTTCTTT,-,TRBV20-1,TRBJ1-1,-
CASRIQGDTEAFF,TGTGCCAGCAGGATACAGGGAGACACTGAAGCTTTCTTT,-,TRBV6-6,TRBJ1-1,-
CASSLRSAGGETQYF,TGTGCCAGCAGCCTCCGGTCCGCTGGCGGAGAGACCCAGTACTTC,-,TRBV5-4,TRBJ2-5,-
CAWLSGRDSFNYGYTF,TGTGCCTGGCTGTCTGGTAGGGACAGTTTTAACTATGGCTACACCTTC,once,TRBV30,TRBJ1-2,TRBD1
CASSPGQGLYGYTF,TGCGCCAGCAGCCCGGGACAGGGTTTGTATGGCTACACCTTC,-,TRBV10-2,TRBJ1-2,TRBD1